The clone carrying this T cell receptor beta chain came up many times. Its matching antigen is unknown. These data are taken from a study of T cells in Graves' hyperthyroidism and ophthalmopathy. Study-wide results and caveats: From stable hyperthyroidism, ophthalmopathy was set apart by a 13 V-J model.

From RNA transcripts, TCR beta CDR3 regions were amplified. In the first-round RT-PCR of the TCR CDR3, the HTBI primer set was used. One entry per CDR3 protein results from TCRdb running MiXCR on the multiplex PCR reads. This sample yields approximately 520,000 distinct CDR3 sequences, of which more than 20% are seen a single time; less than 30% belongs to the top ten. After removal of 2 bases from V and 6 bases from J, the junction contained 9 bases not matched to a gene. Germline CDR1 is MDHEN and CDR2 is SYDVKM. There are 16 residues in the CDR3. The J gene is TRBJ1-1, the V gene TRBV28; 10 bases line up with TRBD1. Sequencing was carried out using blood. This receptor was taken from a man between 18 and 29 years old with Graves' hyperthyroidism. The CDR3 sequence: CASSLPPTGGLAEAFF. For the CDR3, the DNA is TGTGCCAGCAGTTTACCTCCGACAGGGGGCCTCGCTGAAGCTTTCTTT.